Listed below are T cell receptor beta chains from one sample, sequenced in a study of OX40 agonist ivuxolimab in advanced cancers. Repertoires were generated with immunoSEQ multiplex PCR, while TCRdb's copy carries only in-frame clones and drops some. The data show around 70,000 clones, with 65% to 90% seen just once and 0.53% held by the top ten. The source was CD4+ or CD8+ T cells sorted from blood, collected in a trial of the OX40 agonist ivuxolimab. These receptors all stem from an adult with an advanced solid tumor such as melanoma, head and neck, liver or kidney cancer. The CDR3 runs from the conserved cysteine through the conserved F or W. A D gene is named only where the DNA matches it firmly. A clone size is listed for some rows: how often the clone was seen (once, few, many), or a class if it is expanded.

TRBJ1-1	TRBV7-2	TRBD1	NA	CASSSPGTGGFEAFF	TGTGCCAGCAGCAGCCCCGGGACAGGGGGTTTTGAAGCTTTCTTT
TRBJ2-7	TRBV5-5	TRBD1	NA	CASSSQQGAYEQYF	TGTGCCAGCAGCTCACAACAGGGGGCCTACGAGCAGTACTTC
TRBJ2-7	TRBV6-6	NA	NA	CATVRDGPYEQYF	TGTGCCACCGTCCGGGACGGTCCCTACGAGCAGTACTTC
TRBJ1-4	TRBV18	NA	NA	CASSRTGTEKLFF	TGTGCCAGCTCACGTACAGGGACCGAAAAACTGTTTTTT
TRBJ2-7	TRBV6-6	NA	NA	CATLGGEQYF	TGTGCCACTTTGGGGGGCGAGCAGTACTTC
TRBJ2-1	TRBV4-2	NA	NA	CASSHQALSNSGAYNEQFF	TGTGCCAGCAGCCACCAAGCCTTGTCAAATAGCGGTGCCTACAATGAGCAGTTCTTC
TRBJ2-3	TRBV2	NA	NA	CASSDSSGTDTQYF	TGTGCCAGCAGTGACAGCAGCGGCACAGATACGCAGTATTTT
TRBJ2-7	TRBV5-1	TRBD2	NA	CASSLAGGGGEQYF	TGCGCCAGCAGCTTGGCCGGGGGGGGCGGCGAGCAGTACTTC
TRBJ1-6	TRBV6-5	NA	NA	CASSAGNSPLHF	TGTGCCAGCAGTGCTGGGAATTCACCCCTCCACTTT
TRBJ1-5	TRBV6-6	TRBD1	NA	CASSSPGQGNQPQHF	TGTGCCAGCAGTTCCCCGGGACAGGGGAATCAGCCCCAGCATTTT
TRBJ1-1	TRBV28	NA	NA	CASSFQQGRAEAFF	TGTGCCAGCAGTTTCCAACAGGGTCGGGCTGAAGCTTTCTTT
TRBJ1-4	TRBV29-1	NA	NA	CSAEQEGKLFF	TGCAGCGCTGAACAGGAAGGAAAACTGTTTTTT
TRBJ2-5	TRBV10-3	NA	NA	CAISEAPGEETQYF	TGTGCCATCAGTGAGGCCCCAGGAGAAGAGACCCAGTACTTC
TRBJ2-1	TRBV12-5	NA	NA	CASTGGIGYNEQFF	TGTGCTAGCACTGGCGGGATCGGGTACAATGAGCAGTTCTTC
TRBJ1-2	TRBV27	NA	few	CASSPSGGWGYTF	TGTGCCAGCAGCCCTTCTGGGGGGTGGGGCTACACCTTC
TRBJ1-1	TRBV29-1	NA	NA	CSVEPHGRGRTEAFF	TGCAGCGTTGAACCCCATGGTCGGGGCCGGACTGAAGCTTTCTTT
TRBJ2-3	TRBV5-5	TRBD2	NA	CASSLVAGEDTQYF	TGTGCCAGCAGCTTGGTAGCGGGAGAGGATACGCAGTATTTT
TRBJ2-4	TRBV7-9	NA	NA	CASSPQAKNIQYF	TGTGCCAGCAGCCCCCAAGCCAAAAACATTCAGTACTTC
TRBJ1-5	TRBV6-1	NA	NA	CASSAVGLSNQPQHF	TGTGCCAGCAGTGCGGTGGGTCTTAGCAATCAGCCCCAGCATTTT
TRBJ2-3	TRBV2	NA	NA	CASSEWGGPTDTQYF	TGTGCCAGCAGTGAATGGGGGGGGCCAACAGATACGCAGTATTTT
TRBJ2-7	TRBV5-1	NA	NA	CASSPHELSYEQYF	TGCGCCAGCAGCCCTCACGAGCTCTCCTACGAGCAGTACTTC
TRBJ2-2	TRBV25-1	TRBD2	NA	CASSELTGRATGELFF	TGTGCCAGCAGTGAATTAACGGGGAGGGCTACCGGGGAGCTGTTTTTT
TRBJ1-1	TRBV11-2	NA	NA	CASSHRDDGTEAFF	TGTGCCAGCAGCCACAGGGATGACGGCACTGAAGCTTTCTTT
TRBJ2-5	TRBV14	NA	NA	CASSQVRDGLQETQYF	TGTGCCAGCAGCCAAGTCCGGGACGGCCTCCAAGAGACCCAGTACTTC
TRBJ2-3	TRBV6-1	NA	NA	CASSEGDTDTQYF	TGTGCCAGCAGTGAAGGCGACACAGATACGCAGTATTTT
TRBJ1-4	TRBV30	NA	NA	CAWGDGTTNEKLFF	TGTGCCTGGGGGGACGGGACAACTAATGAAAAACTGTTTTTT
TRBJ2-7	TRBV5-1	NA	few	CASAEGQGGSSYEQYF	TGCGCCAGCGCCGAGGGGCAGGGGGGAAGCTCCTACGAGCAGTACTTC
TRBJ2-7	TRBV25-1	NA	few	CASSEYFGGGPEEQYF	TGTGCCAGCAGTGAATATTTTGGGGGGGGGCCGGAAGAGCAGTACTTC
TRBJ2-5	TRBV5-4	NA	NA	CASTTLGGSDKTQYF	TGTGCCAGCACCACCCTAGGGGGAAGTGATAAGACCCAGTACTTC
TRBJ2-2	TRBV28	TRBD1	NA	CASRTGTAGPGELFF	TGTGCCAGCAGAACCGGGACAGCAGGGCCCGGGGAGCTGTTTTTT
TRBJ2-3	TRBV6-4	NA	NA	CASSDLPYAGRPTDTQYF	TGTGCCAGCAGTGACCTCCCGTACGCGGGGCGCCCTACAGATACGCAGTATTTT
TRBJ2-5	TRBV7-9	NA	NA	CASSSSVWGKETQYF	TGTGCCAGCAGCAGTAGCGTATGGGGGAAAGAGACCCAGTACTTC
TRBJ1-5	TRBV4-1	NA	NA	CASSQDPPEGEPQHF	TGCGCCAGCAGCCAAGATCCCCCGGAGGGGGAACCCCAGCATTTT
TRBJ1-1	TRBV28	NA	NA	CASSGGSRWGEAFF	TGTGCCAGCAGTGGCGGCAGCAGGTGGGGTGAAGCTTTCTTT
TRBJ2-6	TRBV6-6	NA	few	CASLYTGANVLTF	TGTGCCAGCCTCTACACTGGGGCCAACGTCCTGACTTTC
TRBJ2-5	TRBV14	NA	NA	CASSLTGWGETQYF	TGTGCCAGCAGCTTAACGGGTTGGGGGGAGACCCAGTACTTC
TRBJ1-3	TRBV15	NA	NA	CATSRGPVSGNTIYF	TGTGCCACCAGCAGAGGTCCGGTCTCTGGAAACACCATATATTTT
TRBJ2-5	TRBV5-1	NA	NA	CASSSPGQETQYF	TGCGCCAGCAGCTCGCCGGGACAAGAGACCCAGTACTTC
TRBJ1-5	TRBV11-3	TRBD1	once	CASSPRGQGSNQPQHF	TGTGCCAGCAGCCCGCGGGGACAGGGAAGCAATCAGCCCCAGCATTTT
TRBJ2-5	TRBV9	TRBD1	once	CASSVRTGGETQYF	TGTGCCAGCAGCGTCCGGACAGGGGGAGAGACCCAGTACTTC
TRBJ1-4	TRBV28	NA	NA	CASSFYSPAMNEKLFF	TGTGCCAGCAGTTTTTATAGTCCTGCGATGAATGAAAAACTGTTTTTT
TRBJ2-7	TRBV7-9	NA	few	CASSEGTPGGESEQYF	TGTGCCAGCAGCGAGGGGACTCCCGGAGGGGAGTCCGAGCAGTACTTC
TRBJ2-7	TRBV18	TRBD2	NA	CASSPPSGLAGVYEQYF	TGTGCCAGCTCACCACCCTCGGGACTAGCGGGAGTATACGAGCAGTACTTC
TRBJ1-4	TRBV5-1	TRBD1	NA	CASSPNAGTAYEKLFF	TGCGCCAGCAGCCCAAATGCCGGGACAGCTTATGAAAAACTGTTTTTT
TRBJ1-1	TRBV11-3	TRBD1	NA	CASSPGGQNTEAFF	TGTGCCAGCAGCCCAGGGGGTCAGAACACTGAAGCTTTCTTT
TRBJ2-7	TRBV9	NA	NA	CASSVASGGTRAYEQYF	TGTGCCAGCAGCGTAGCATCAGGGGGGACACGGGCCTACGAGCAGTACTTC
TRBJ2-2	TRBV7-2	TRBD2	once	CASSLGLAGRTGELFF	TGTGCCAGCAGCTTAGGACTAGCGGGCCGCACCGGGGAGCTGTTTTTT
TRBJ2-7	TRBV5-1	TRBD1	NA	CASSRQGAIIYEQYF	TGCGCCAGCAGCCGACAGGGGGCCATTATTTACGAGCAGTACTTC
TRBJ2-1	TRBV11-2	NA	NA	CASSLGLAIDNEQFF	TGTGCCAGCAGCTTAGGACTTGCCATCGACAATGAGCAGTTCTTC
TRBJ1-5	TRBV18	NA	NA	CASSPPMGNRQPQHF	TGTGCCAGCTCACCACCTATGGGGAATCGGCAGCCCCAGCATTTT
TRBJ1-2	TRBV5-6	NA	NA	CASSLSRGYGYTF	TGTGCCAGCAGCTTGTCCAGGGGCTATGGCTACACCTTC
TRBJ1-1	TRBV11-2	NA	NA	CASSLGRGGTEAFF	TGTGCCAGCAGCTTAGGTAGGGGAGGCACTGAAGCTTTCTTT
TRBJ2-7	TRBV15	NA	NA	CATSGPDSSYEQYF	TGTGCCACCAGCGGACCGGACAGCTCCTACGAGCAGTACTTC
TRBJ2-3	TRBV9	NA	NA	CASSVASGDTQYF	TGTGCCAGCAGCGTAGCCTCCGGGGATACGCAGTATTTT
TRBJ1-3	TRBV18	TRBD1	NA	CASSPGRDSSGNTIYF	TGTGCCAGCTCACCAGGACGGGACAGCTCTGGAAACACCATATATTTT
TRBJ2-3	TRBV19	NA	once	CASSIASSTDTQYF	TGTGCCAGTAGTATTGCCAGTAGCACAGATACGCAGTATTTT
TRBJ1-2	TRBV2	TRBD1	NA	CASSGGDRGGYGYTF	TGTGCCAGCAGTGGGGGGGACAGGGGGGGATATGGCTACACCTTC
TRBJ2-5	TRBV2	TRBD1	NA	CASGRTGAGEAQYF	TGTGCCAGCGGTAGGACAGGGGCCGGGGAGGCCCAGTACTTC
TRBJ1-1	TRBV18	NA	NA	CASSPRTVGNTEAFF	TGTGCCAGCTCACCAAGGACAGTCGGGAACACTGAAGCTTTCTTT
TRBJ1-5	TRBV6-1	NA	NA	CASSRVSQPQHF	TGTGCCAGCAGTCGGGTAAGCCAGCCCCAGCATTTT